The rows below give T cell receptor beta chains drawn from one sample of a study of CD8 T cells in ankylosing spondylitis. TCRdb redid the calling of the 5' RACE reads with MiXCR, one entry per CDR3 protein. This sample has some 200,000 distinct CDR3 sequences; roughly 25% occur once, and the top ten carry 5% to 8%. The sequencing sample was made of blood, either unsorted or a sorted T cell fraction (not recorded which). The receptors here all came from a male donor with ankylosing spondylitis or in good health (not recorded which). Both conserved end residues are trimmed from each CDR3.

V gene: TRBV20-1
J gene: TRBJ2-7
CDR3 protein: SAGTDSYEQY

V gene: TRBV20-1
J gene: TRBJ2-7
CDR3 protein: SARLTSGRAYEQY

V gene: TRBV20-1
J gene: TRBJ2-1
CDR3 protein: SARELAGVYEQF

V gene: TRBV7-2
J gene: TRBJ2-5
CDR3 protein: ASSGLTRETQY

V gene: TRBV18
J gene: TRBJ1-1
CDR3 protein: ASSRASRGLETEAF

V gene: TRBV20-1
J gene: TRBJ2-2
CDR3 protein: SASRQGDTGELF

V gene: TRBV10-3
J gene: TRBJ2-7
CDR3 protein: ATRGRDDYEQY

V gene: TRBV29-1
J gene: TRBJ2-1
CDR3 protein: SVRQGKGEQF

V gene: TRBV4-1
J gene: TRBJ2-3
CDR3 protein: ASSQVAGTPDTQY

V gene: TRBV7-2
J gene: TRBJ2-1
CDR3 protein: ASSTWREGFSEQF

V gene: TRBV10-3
J gene: TRBJ2-5
CDR3 protein: AIRVGETQY

V gene: TRBV7-2
J gene: TRBJ2-7
CDR3 protein: ASSLPAGVNEQY

V gene: TRBV20-1
J gene: TRBJ1-5
CDR3 protein: SAGDRDNQPQH

V gene: TRBV4-1
J gene: TRBJ1-5
CDR3 protein: ASSQEADREQPQH

V gene: TRBV29-1
J gene: TRBJ1-1
CDR3 protein: SVEGVLNTEAF

V gene: TRBV18
J gene: TRBJ1-5
CDR3 protein: ASSPYNSTQPQH

V gene: TRBV12-3/TRBV12-4
J gene: TRBJ2-5
CDR3 protein: ASRGGLTQETQY

V gene: TRBV14
J gene: TRBJ2-1
CDR3 protein: ASSPDGGRWYNEQF

V gene: TRBV4-3
J gene: TRBJ2-7
CDR3 protein: ASSQEELRYEQY

V gene: TRBV29-1
J gene: TRBJ2-7
CDR3 protein: SVLTGSYEQY

V gene: TRBV20-1
J gene: TRBJ2-7
CDR3 protein: SAHKGLTFYEQY

V gene: TRBV11-2
J gene: TRBJ2-7
CDR3 protein: ASSATARVEQY

V gene: TRBV20-1
J gene: TRBJ2-7
CDR3 protein: SATKGVSYEQY

V gene: TRBV7-2
J gene: TRBJ2-7
CDR3 protein: ASSLDQGSYEQY

V gene: TRBV9
J gene: TRBJ2-1
CDR3 protein: ASSGTGTSGNGEQF

V gene: TRBV5-5
J gene: TRBJ1-1
CDR3 protein: ASSLSQGSTEAF

V gene: TRBV20-1
J gene: TRBJ2-1
CDR3 protein: SARDFKKAGHEQF

V gene: TRBV4-1
J gene: TRBJ2-1
CDR3 protein: ASSHPAGTSVREQF

V gene: TRBV7-9
J gene: TRBJ2-4
CDR3 protein: ASSMPGQKGQY

V gene: TRBV5-1
J gene: TRBJ2-2
CDR3 protein: ASSLESFSDGELF

V gene: TRBV20-1
J gene: TRBJ2-7
CDR3 protein: SASIGNTYEQY

V gene: TRBV12-3/TRBV12-4
J gene: TRBJ2-5
CDR3 protein: ASNLAGKETQY